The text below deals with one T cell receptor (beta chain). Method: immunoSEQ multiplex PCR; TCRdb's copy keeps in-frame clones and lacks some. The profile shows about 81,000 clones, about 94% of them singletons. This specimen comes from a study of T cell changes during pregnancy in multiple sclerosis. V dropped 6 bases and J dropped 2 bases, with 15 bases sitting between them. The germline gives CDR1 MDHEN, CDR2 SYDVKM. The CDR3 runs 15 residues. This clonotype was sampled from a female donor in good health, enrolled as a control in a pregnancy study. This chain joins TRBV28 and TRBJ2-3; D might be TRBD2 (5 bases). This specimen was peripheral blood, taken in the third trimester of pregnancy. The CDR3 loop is CASRTPLGDTDTQYF. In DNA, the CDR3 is TGTGCCAGCAGGACTCCCCTCGGGGACACAGATACGCAGTATTTT.